This TCR beta chain was sequenced for a study of human T cells and chemical hapten exposure. Per the original data handling: The median was roughly 91,000 TCRs per sample, ranging roughly 23,224 to 690,600. Using its own MiXCR run on the RACE reads, TCRdb lists one record per CDR3 protein. The V and J calls reflect TCRdb's pipeline rather than the authors' work. Of about 190,000 distinct CDR3 sequences listed, 20% to 25% are singletons. Noted time point: patch test 3, about 24 weeks after DPC sensitization. Sample treatment: therapeutic diphenylcyclopropenone sensitization with weekly scalp DPC. Whole blood, unfractionated, served as the material for total RNA extraction. This TCR came from a woman in her 40s with alopecia areata. Some clones in this sample may be carry-over from other donors' samples. The input for sequencing was whole blood, taken in connection with sensitization to the hapten diphenylcyclopropenone (DPC).

For the CDR3, the DNA is TGTGCCATCAGCCCAGGATCCTCCTACAATGAGCAGTTCTTC. This gives the protein CAISPGSSYNEQFF. V gene TRBV10-3 combines with J gene TRBJ2-1, with unresolved D. The CDR3 length is 14 residues. V dropped 6 bases and J dropped 0 bases, with 9 bases sitting between them. Germline lookup yields CDR1 ENHRY and CDR2 SYGVKD.